Listed here are 26 T cell receptor beta chains from one sample, sequenced in a study of blood T cells in healthy people across ages. Primed by a sample-barcoded 5' primer and a J-beta primer mix, a second PCR proceeded for about 6 to 11 cycles. A single record per CDR3 protein comes from TCRdb applying MiXCR to the 5' RACE reads. Of 1.6 million or so distinct CDR3 sequences in the sample, around 36% were seen once. Specimen: blood. The receptors stem from a woman aged 25 to 39 in good health.

This chain joins TRBV27 and TRBJ2-1, with D possibly matching TRBD2 (5 bases). V lost 5 bases to trimming and J lost 7 bases, with 12 bases between them. Germline V lookup: CDR1 MNHEY, CDR2 SMNVEV (reference sequence). The CDR3 consists of 13 residues. In nucleotides, the CDR3 is TGTGCCAGCAGTACCCGGACTCAGAATGAGCAGTTCTTC. Protein sequence: CASSTRTQNEQFF.

The chain employs TRBV5-6 and TRBJ2-1; D is uncertain. Germline CDR1 SGHDT, CDR2 YYEEEE. The CDR3 has 13 amino acids. Trimming removed 4 bases from V and 6 bases from J, with 11 bases in between. CDR3 sequence reads: CASSLFWGNEQFF. The DNA for the CDR3 is TGTGCCAGCAGCCTGTTTTGGGGCAATGAGCAGTTCTTC.

This clonotype was found a few times. The V and J genes are TRBV3-1 and TRBJ1-4; D unclear. The CDR3 spans 14 residues. Trimming stripped 5 bases from V and 4 bases from J, with 11 bases between. The V gene's germline CDR1 is LGHDT and CDR2 YNNKEL (reference sequence). CDR3 sequence: CASSFRRFNEKLFF. CDR3 sequence (DNA): TGTGCCAGCAGCTTTCGACGGTTTAATGAAAAACTGTTTTTT.

The chain is built from TRBV6-2 or TRBV6-3 and TRBJ2-3, with D possibly matching TRBD2 (6 bases). Germline CDR1 reads MNHEY; CDR2 reads SVGEGT. V was trimmed by 5 bases and J by 0 bases, leaving 12 bases between them. The CDR3 has 15 amino acids. The CDR3 coding sequence is TGTGCCAGCAGTCATCTCGGGAGTAGCACAGATACGCAGTATTTT. Translated: CASSHLGSSTDTQYF.

In nucleotides, the CDR3 is TGCGCCAGCAGTCCCTCCTCCGGGCTAGGGTCAGATACGCAGTATTTT. Translation: CASSPSSGLGSDTQYF. V gene TRBV5-1 combines with J gene TRBJ2-3; D uncertain. Germline V lookup: CDR1 SGHRS, CDR2 YFSETQ. The CDR3 consists of 16 residues. V was clipped by 5 bases and J by 4 bases, with 20 bases between them.

This clonotype has more than one count but fewer than ten. The V and J genes are TRBV29-1 and TRBJ1-1; D ambiguous. V lost 7 bases and J 0 bases, leaving 12 bases between the germline ends. The germline gives CDR1 SQVTM, CDR2 ANQGSEA. The CDR3 is made up of 13 amino acids. The CDR3 sequence: CSALDNLNTEAFF. CDR3 DNA: TGCAGCGCCTTAGACAACTTGAACACTGAAGCTTTCTTT. The variable domain in full, with the rest retrieved from reference TRBV29-1 and TRBJ1-1, is SAVISQKPSRDICQRGTSLTIQCQVDSQVTMMFWYRQQPGQSLTLIATANQGSEATYESGFVIDKFPISRPNLTFSTLTVSNMSPEDSSIYLCSALDNLNTEAFFGQGTRLTVV.

This clonotype was seen more than once but under ten times. V is TRBV10-3 and J is TRBJ2-5; tentatively, D is TRBD1 (6 bases). Trimming cost V 3 bases and J 1 base, with 9 bases left between them. CDR1 and CDR2 from the germline V gene are ENHRY and SYGVKD. The CDR3 is made up of 14 amino acids. The CDR3 sequence: CAISDGQPQETQYF. CDR3 DNA sequence: TGTGCCATCAGTGATGGACAGCCCCAAGAGACCCAGTACTTC.

This clonotype was observed a few times. The V gene is TRBV20-1, the J gene TRBJ2-7; 7 nucleotides align to TRBD2. The length of the CDR3 is 13 residues. Germline V gene sequence: CDR1 DFQATT, CDR2 SNEGSKA (reference sequence). J lost 7 bases, V lost 3 bases, and 9 bases had no gene match. The CDR3 DNA sequence: TGCAGTGCTAGCGCCGCGGGGGTAGGTGAGCAGTACTTC. Its protein is CSASAAGVGEQYF.

Notes on this clonotype: The conserved final phenylalanine or tryptophan is absent from the CDR3, which likely points to a read error. The genes are TRBV10-3 and TRBJ1-6; 7 bases map to TRBD1. Germline CDR1 and CDR2: ENHRY and SYGVKD. J gave up 8 bases and V 8 bases, and 6 bases lay outside the gene matches. CDR3 length: 13 residues. The CDR3 DNA reads as TGTGCCATCTCCCAGGGGGGATATTCACCCCTCCACTGT. It encodes CAISQGGYSPLHC.

The rearrangement joins TRBV3-1 to TRBJ2-5, with 7 bases lining up with TRBD1. The J call is in doubt because the DNA end fits TRBJ2-7 better. CDR1 is LGHDT and CDR2 is YNNKEL in the germline V gene (reference sequence). The CDR3 extends over 14 amino acids. This chain's CDR3 is CASSRGPLNYEQYF. The CDR3 DNA is TGTGCCAGCAGCAGGGGGCCGCTTAACTACGAGCAGTACTTC.

This chain joins TRBV7-9 and TRBJ1-5, with 7 bases identical to TRBD1. V was clipped by 5 bases and J by 2 bases; unmatched bases: 6. This CDR3 contains 15 residues. Germline V lookup: CDR1 SEHNR, CDR2 FQNEAQ (reference sequence). The CDR3: CASSPDRWGNQPQHF. The CDR3 bases are TGTGCCAGCAGCCCGGACAGGTGGGGCAATCAGCCCCAGCATTTT. Full variable domain (remainder filled in from reference TRBV7-9 and TRBJ1-5): DTGVSQNPRHKITKRGQNVTFRCDPISEHNRLYWYRQTLGQGPEFLTYFQNEAQLEKSRLLSDRFSAERPKGSFSTLEIQRTEQGDSAMYLCASSPDRWGNQPQHFGDGTRLSIL.

The rearrangement links TRBV7-2 to TRBJ1-5; D may be TRBD1 (5 bases). The V and J ends lost 5 bases and 6 bases respectively, with 17 bases between them. The CDR3 runs 15 residues. In germline, CDR1 is SGHTA, CDR2 FQGNSA. CDR3 bases: TGTGCCAGCAGCCGGCCAGGGAGAGGAGCTCAGCCCCAGCATTTT. Amino acids: CASSRPGRGAQPQHF.

This clonotype was seen at least ten times. The J gene is TRBJ2-3, the V gene TRBV10-3, with no clear D. From germline, CDR1 is ENHRY and CDR2 SYGVKD. This CDR3 comprises 11 residues. V gave up 11 bases and J gave up 2 bases, with 8 bases separating them. The CDR3 region is CASAITDTQYF. Here the CDR3 DNA reads TGTGCCTCGGCCATCACAGATACGCAGTATTTT.

A few counts support this clonotype. The rearrangement joins TRBV12-3 or TRBV12-4 to TRBJ2-5; 10 nucleotides agree with TRBD2. The CDR3 loop spans 15 amino acids. V shed 5 bases, J shed 5 bases, and the junction held 8 bases outside the gene matches. CDR3 bases: TGTGCCAGCAGTGGGGGACTAGCGCCTGGTGAGACCCAGTACTTC. Its protein is CASSGGLAPGETQYF.

This clonotype has just a few counts. The chain recombines TRBV3-1 with TRBJ2-1; no definite D call. Germline V gene data show CDR1 as LGHDT and CDR2 as YNNKEL (reference sequence). Between the trimmed V and J ends, which lost 0 bases and 8 bases, there was a span of 14 bases. This CDR3 contains 15 residues. The CDR3 protein is CASSQDAPALDEQFF. As DNA, the CDR3 is TGTGCCAGCAGCCAAGACGCTCCCGCCCTAGATGAGCAGTTCTTC.

This clonotype showed up just a few times. This chain uses TRBV29-1 with TRBJ1-2; D is unclear. The CDR3 is made up of 12 amino acids. Germline V gene sequence: CDR1 SQVTM, CDR2 ANQGSEA. Between the trimmed V and J ends, which lost 4 bases and 4 bases, there was a span of 10 bases. The CDR3 nucleotides read TGCAGCGTTGTGGGAATCGGCTATGGCTACACCTTC. This translates into CSVVGIGYGYTF.

On this clonotype: A much larger clone lies one base from this, so it may be a read error. The chain recombines TRBV4-2 with TRBJ2-7, with D perhaps TRBD2 (5 bases). This CDR3 contains 12 residues. Germline V CDR1 and CDR2: LGHNA, YNFKEQ. This CDR3 is CANSKEGIEQYF. The CDR3 DNA reads as TGTGCCAACAGCAAAGAGGGCATTGAGCAGTACTTC.

This clonotype was counted a few times. This rearrangement joins TRBV27 to TRBJ1-6; D unresolved. Trimming cost V 7 bases and J 8 bases, with 12 bases left between them. CDR1 and CDR2 (germline): MNHEY, SMNVEV (reference sequence). The CDR3 consists of 13 residues. The CDR3 DNA reads TGTGCCAGCAATACCGGGCCGTATTCACCCCTCCACTTT. This gives the protein CASNTGPYSPLHF.

The chain joins TRBV27 to TRBJ2-5, with 9 bases that match TRBD2. The junction had 11 bases not matched to a gene; V was cut back by 7 bases and J by 5 bases. Per the germline V gene, CDR1 is MNHEY and CDR2 is SMNVEV (reference sequence). The CDR3 totals 15 residues. CDR3 DNA: TGTGCCAGCACCCAAGGGCGGGGGGGCGAGGAGACCCAGTACTTC. It yields the protein CASTQGRGGEETQYF.

The V gene is TRBV27, the J gene TRBJ2-1; the D is unclear. The CDR3 has 14 residues. V lost 8 bases to trimming and J lost 0 bases, with 11 bases between them. Germline V gives CDR1 MNHEY, CDR2 SMNVEV (reference sequence). The CDR3 DNA follows: TGTGCCAGCTATCGGTCCTGCTCCTACAATGAGCAGTTCTTC. Its translation is CASYRSCSYNEQFF.

This chain links TRBV20-1 with TRBJ1-5, with D maybe TRBD1 (5 bases). V was shortened by 0 bases and J by 4 bases, with 16 bases between the two germline ends. Germline assignment: CDR1 DFQATT and CDR2 SNEGSKA (reference sequence). CDR3 length: 16 residues. Here the CDR3 reads CSARDGGGGLNQPQHF. DNA of the CDR3: TGCAGTGCTAGAGACGGGGGAGGAGGGTTGAATCAGCCCCAGCATTTT.

The chain has TRBV6-1 and TRBJ2-5; D is ambiguous. CDR3 length: 13 amino acids. Per the germline V gene, CDR1 is MNHNS and CDR2 is SASEGT. Trimming pared 5 bases from V and 4 bases from J, leaving 11 bases between. The CDR3 loop reads CASSRSLGETQYF. Written as DNA, the CDR3 is TGTGCCAGCAGTCGCTCGCTTGGAGAGACCCAGTACTTC.

The V and J genes are TRBV15 and TRBJ2-3; 7 bases align to TRBD2. CDR3 length: 16 amino acids. From germline, CDR1 is LNHNV and CDR2 YYDKDF (reference sequence). The V segment lost 5 bases and the J segment 2 bases; nucleotides outside the gene matches: 10. The CDR3 here is CATSPRGLAATDTQYF. Written as DNA, the CDR3 is TGTGCCACCAGCCCCCGTGGTCTAGCGGCCACAGATACGCAGTATTTT. The variable domain in full, with the rest retrieved from reference TRBV15 and TRBJ2-3, is DAMVIQNPRYQVTQFGKPVTLSCSQTLNHNVMYWYQQKSSQAPKLLFHYYDKDFNNEADTPDNFQSRRPNTSFCFLDIRSPGLGDTAMYLCATSPRGLAATDTQYFGPGTRLTVL.

V is TRBV7-8 and J is TRBJ2-7; D is possibly TRBD1 (6 bases). CDR3 size: 14 residues. CDR1 is SGHVS and CDR2 is FQNEAQ in the germline V gene. V was trimmed by 1 base and J by 3 bases, leaving 10 bases between them. The CDR3 region has the DNA TGTGCCAGCAGCTTAGTACAGGGTGGCTACGAGCAGTACTTC. Protein product: CASSLVQGGYEQYF.

This clonotype was counted only a few times. The V and J genes are TRBV10-3 and TRBJ2-2; no clear D gene. This CDR3 spans 11 amino acids. Germline CDR1 reads ENHRY; CDR2 reads SYGVKD. Trimming left V 6 bases short and J 6 bases short, with 5 bases between. CDR3 bases: TGTGCCATCAGGGGTCCCGGGGAGCTGTTTTTT. It is translated as CAIRGPGELFF.

The V call is TRBV13, the J call TRBJ2-1, with 7 bases identical to TRBD1. Losses at the gene ends were 7 bases for V and 9 bases for J; bases not matched to a gene: 9. The CDR3 covers 13 residues. Germline CDR1 reads PRHDT; CDR2 reads FYEKMQ (reference sequence). The CDR3 protein is CASNYRGLSEQFF. Here the CDR3 DNA reads TGTGCCAGCAACTACAGGGGATTAAGTGAGCAGTTCTTC.